This passage covers 5 T cell receptor beta chains from one sample sequenced in a study of blood T cells in healthy people across ages. A J-beta primer mix and a sample-barcoded 5' primer were used in a second PCR of about 6 to 12 cycles. A single record per CDR3 protein comes from TCRdb applying MiXCR to the 5' RACE reads. The profile covers 350,000 to 450,000 distinct CDR3 sequences, with approximately 51% appearing a single time and 50% to 65% taken by the ten largest. Sequencing was done on a sample of blood. These receptors were obtained from a man aged 60-69 years in good health.

The V call is TRBV5-1, the J call TRBJ2-1; 9 bases align to TRBD1. CDR1 SGHRS and CDR2 YFSETQ come from the germline V gene. V lost 4 bases and J lost 5; bases outside the gene matches: 10. The CDR3 length is 16 residues. The CDR3 protein is CASSILPGTGNNEQFF. Here the CDR3 DNA reads TGCGCCAGCAGCATTCTCCCCGGGACAGGGAACAATGAGCAGTTCTTC.

V usage is TRBV5-1 and J usage is TRBJ2-3; D might be TRBD2 (5 bases). The CDR3 sequence is 16 residues long. CDR1 and CDR2 from the germline V gene are SGHRS and YFSETQ. V was shortened by 4 bases and J by 0 bases, with 15 bases between the two germline ends. The CDR3 here is CASSRDPGPSTDTQYF. CDR3 DNA: TGCGCCAGCAGCCGGGATCCGGGCCCTAGCACAGATACGCAGTATTTT.

The genes are TRBV9 and TRBJ1-5, with TRBD1 matching over 7 bases. This CDR3 spans 15 amino acids. Per the germline V gene, CDR1 is SGDLS and CDR2 is YYNGEE. Losses at the gene ends were 0 bases for V and 4 bases for J; bases not matched to a gene: 4. The CDR3, as DNA: TGTGCCAGCAGCGTAGCTCCGACAGGGAATCAGCCCCAGCATTTT. This gives the protein CASSVAPTGNQPQHF.

V gene TRBV7-8 combines with J gene TRBJ2-1, with TRBD2 identical over 11 bases. The germline CDR1 and CDR2 sequences are SGHVS and FQNEAQ. This CDR3 has 17 amino acids. V trimming: 0 bases; J trimming: 9 bases; junction bases outside the gene matches: 10. CDR3 nucleotides: TGTGCCAGCAGCTTAGCGCTAGCTAGCGGGAGGTCATTTGAGCAGTTCTTC. Amino acid sequence: CASSLALASGRSFEQFF. Drawing the rest from reference TRBV7-8 and TRBJ2-1, the complete variable domain is GAGVSQSPRYKVAKRGQDVALRCDPISGHVSLFWYQQALGQGPEFLTYFQNEAQLDKSGLPSDRFFAERPEGSVSTLKIQRTQQEDSAVYLCASSLALASGRSFEQFFGPGTRLTVL.

This clonotype is a singleton in its sample. The chain links TRBV20-1 to TRBJ2-1; possibly TRBD2 for D (6 bases). Between the trimmed V and J ends, which lost 2 bases and 8 bases, there was a span of 16 bases. The CDR3 is made up of 14 amino acids. The V gene's germline CDR1 is DFQATT and CDR2 SNEGSKA (reference sequence). CDR3 amino acids: CSARQPQRGDEQFF. The CDR3 region has the DNA TGCAGTGCTAGACAGCCTCAGCGCGGGGATGAGCAGTTCTTC.